The clone carrying this T cell receptor beta chain was seen a few times. Assay used: immunoSEQ multiplex PCR; TCRdb lists only in-frame clones, some missing. Of 250,000 or so clones in the sample, about 80% were seen once. The CDR3 is 15 amino acids. Germline-derived CDR1 and CDR2 are SGHDN and FVKESK. With 0 bases clipped from V and 10 bases from J, the junction kept 4 bases outside the gene matches. The data originate from a study of blood T cell repertoires in COVID-19. Sequencing input: peripheral blood. The TCR comes from an elderly woman with acute or convalescent COVID-19. J is TRBJ1-6 and V is TRBV14, with 9 bases lining up with TRBD1. This chain's CDR3 is CASSQDRGTGSPLHF. CDR3 nucleotide sequence: TGTGCCAGCAGCCAAGATCGCGGGACAGGGTCACCCCTCCACTTT.